The T cell receptor beta chain described here comes from a study of T-cell memory formation after mild COVID-19. TCRdb re-called the 5' RACE reads with MiXCR, one entry per CDR3 protein. Of roughly 80,000 distinct CDR3 sequences in the sample, 20% to 25% were seen once. The germline V gene encodes CDR1 LGHDT and CDR2 YNNKEL (reference sequence). The germline V and J ends were trimmed by 5 bases and 5 bases, with 12 bases remaining between them. The length of the CDR3 is 13 residues. This TCR was recovered from a man in his late teens or twenties who had mild COVID-19 (a few samples of this study predate the infection). Cell type and time point are not known. The chain combines TRBV3-1 with TRBJ2-5; maybe TRBD1 (6 bases). Material: PBMCs or a T cell subset sorted from them (not recorded which). For the CDR3, the DNA is TGTGCCAGCAGCGGCAGGGGTTTGGAGACCCAGTACTTC. The encoded protein is CASSGRGLETQYF.